A selection of T cell receptor beta chains follows, all from one sample in a study of T-cell memory formation after mild COVID-19. TCRdb re-called the 5' RACE reads with MiXCR, one entry per CDR3 protein. The data hold roughly 110,000 distinct CDR3 sequences, with around 15% observed a single time. Sequencing used PBMCs or a T cell subset sorted from them (not recorded which). All receptors derive from an adult woman who had mild COVID-19 (a few samples of this study predate the infection). Cell type and time point are not known. Both conserved end residues are part of each CDR3. Fields, in order: clone size, CDR3 length, D gene, J gene, V gene, CDR3 protein, CDR3 DNA. The D gene is left open where the match is weak. A row's size may be missing; if present it is once, few, many or a size class.

size: few
length: 14
D: NA
J: TRBJ2-5
V: TRBV6-5
CDR3: CASSYSKGLETQYF
DNA: TGTGCCAGCAGTTACTCGAAGGGACTGGAGACCCAGTACTTC

size: few
length: 13
D: NA
J: TRBJ2-1
V: TRBV10-3
CDR3: CAVQRELYNEQFF
DNA: TGTGCCGTCCAGCGAGAACTGTACAATGAGCAGTTCTTC

size: NA
length: 12
D: NA
J: TRBJ1-1
V: TRBV29-1
CDR3: CSVDPGTPEAFF
DNA: TGCAGCGTTGACCCAGGGACGCCTGAAGCTTTCTTT

size: NA
length: 14
D: NA
J: TRBJ2-1
V: TRBV20-1
CDR3: CSARLQSSYNEQFF
DNA: TGCAGTGCTAGGCTTCAGAGCTCCTACAATGAGCAGTTCTTC

size: few
length: 14
D: NA
J: TRBJ2-7
V: TRBV29-1
CDR3: CSVVGAESSYEQYF
DNA: TGCAGCGTTGTGGGGGCAGAAAGCTCCTACGAGCAGTACTTC

size: few
length: 13
D: TRBD1
J: TRBJ1-1
V: TRBV12-3/TRBV12-4
CDR3: CASSPDRSYEAFF
DNA: TGTGCCAGCAGTCCGGACAGGAGCTATGAAGCTTTCTTT

size: few
length: 15
D: TRBD2
J: TRBJ2-3
V: TRBV6-5
CDR3: CASRPGTRFTDTQYF
DNA: TGTGCCAGCAGGCCCGGGACTAGATTCACAGATACGCAGTATTTT

size: few
length: 13
D: NA
J: TRBJ2-2
V: TRBV29-1
CDR3: CSGHLLLTGELFF
DNA: TGCAGCGGACACCTACTCCTCACCGGGGAGCTGTTTTTT

size: many
length: 18
D: TRBD2
J: TRBJ2-7
V: TRBV4-2
CDR3: CASSPHEAVTSGTYEQYF
DNA: TGTGCCAGCAGCCCCCACGAGGCGGTGACTAGCGGAACCTACGAGCAGTACTTC

size: few
length: 15
D: NA
J: TRBJ1-6
V: TRBV19
CDR3: CASKREGLWNSPLHF
DNA: TGTGCCAGTAAACGGGAGGGGTTGTGGAATTCACCCCTCCACTTT

size: few
length: 14
D: TRBD2
J: TRBJ2-4
V: TRBV11-3
CDR3: CASSLRLGGDIQYF
DNA: TGTGCCAGCAGCCTCCGACTGGGGGGGGACATTCAGTACTTC

size: NA
length: 14
D: TRBD1
J: TRBJ1-1
V: TRBV12-3/TRBV12-4
CDR3: CASSRGQGITEAFF
DNA: TGTGCCAGCAGCCGAGGACAGGGAATCACTGAAGCTTTCTTT

size: few
length: 16
D: TRBD1
J: TRBJ1-6
V: TRBV7-9
CDR3: CASRLLQGAVNSPLHF
DNA: TGTGCCAGCAGACTACTACAGGGGGCTGTGAATTCACCCCTCCACTTT

size: few
length: 16
D: NA
J: TRBJ2-3
V: TRBV3-1
CDR3: CASSPNPGEGQDTQYF
DNA: TGTGCCAGCAGCCCCAACCCGGGAGAGGGACAAGATACGCAGTATTTT

size: NA
length: 14
D: NA
J: TRBJ2-5
V: TRBV12-3/TRBV12-4
CDR3: CASSLGLHWETQYF
DNA: TGTGCCAGCAGCCTCGGACTGCACTGGGAGACCCAGTACTTC

size: few
length: 16
D: TRBD2
J: TRBJ2-2
V: TRBV6-2/TRBV6-3
CDR3: CASSYGLAGVTGELFF
DNA: TGTGCCAGCAGTTATGGACTAGCGGGAGTCACCGGGGAGCTGTTTTTT

size: NA
length: 18
D: TRBD2
J: TRBJ2-1
V: TRBV2
CDR3: CASVPKRGPPSAYNEQFF
DNA: TGTGCCAGCGTCCCCAAGCGGGGGCCACCCAGCGCCTACAATGAGCAGTTCTTC

size: few
length: 14
D: NA
J: TRBJ2-5
V: TRBV29-1
CDR3: CSVEDQGSVETQYF
DNA: TGCAGCGTTGAAGATCAGGGCAGTGTGGAGACCCAGTACTTC

size: few
length: 13
D: NA
J: TRBJ2-1
V: TRBV5-1
CDR3: CASSPPPYNEQFF
DNA: TGCGCCAGCAGCCCGCCTCCGTACAATGAGCAGTTCTTC

size: NA
length: 16
D: NA
J: TRBJ1-2
V: TRBV27
CDR3: CASSLLTGYLNYGYTF
DNA: TGTGCCAGCAGTTTACTGACAGGATACCTTAACTATGGCTACACCTTC

size: few
length: 16
D: NA
J: TRBJ2-3
V: TRBV12-3/TRBV12-4
CDR3: CASSFSLPISTDTQYF
DNA: TGTGCCAGCAGTTTCTCCTTACCAATAAGCACAGATACGCAGTATTTT

size: many
length: 14
D: NA
J: TRBJ1-5
V: TRBV20-1
CDR3: CSATDGRENQPQHF
DNA: TGCAGTGCTACAGACGGCAGAGAAAATCAGCCCCAGCATTTT

size: NA
length: 15
D: NA
J: TRBJ1-3
V: TRBV6-1
CDR3: CASTMDSPLGNTIYF
DNA: TGTGCCAGCACCATGGACAGCCCTCTAGGAAACACCATATATTTT

size: few
length: 21
D: TRBD1
J: TRBJ1-1
V: TRBV20-1
CDR3: CSALLSGPATTGGPRGTEAFF
DNA: TGCAGTGCCCTCCTAAGCGGTCCGGCCACTACAGGGGGCCCTAGGGGAACTGAAGCTTTCTTT

size: NA
length: 17
D: TRBD2
J: TRBJ2-1
V: TRBV5-1
CDR3: CASSLDQGLAVYNEQFF
DNA: TGCGCCAGCAGCTTGGATCAGGGACTAGCGGTGTACAATGAGCAGTTCTTC

size: few
length: 18
D: NA
J: TRBJ1-1
V: TRBV7-9
CDR3: CASSLMPTKTGGWTEAFF
DNA: TGTGCCAGCAGCTTAATGCCCACAAAGACGGGGGGCTGGACTGAAGCTTTCTTT

size: NA
length: 18
D: NA
J: TRBJ1-1
V: TRBV7-8
CDR3: CASSSMTGRYLMNTEAFF
DNA: TGTGCCAGCAGCTCGATGACAGGCCGCTACCTCATGAACACTGAAGCTTTCTTT

size: few
length: 14
D: NA
J: TRBJ2-2
V: TRBV12-3/TRBV12-4
CDR3: CASSSDRNTGELFF
DNA: TGTGCCAGCAGTTCCGACAGGAACACCGGGGAGCTGTTTTTT

size: NA
length: 11
D: NA
J: TRBJ2-7
V: TRBV29-1
CDR3: CSVRNSYEQYF
DNA: TGCAGCGTTCGGAACTCCTACGAGCAGTACTTC

size: once
length: 14
D: NA
J: TRBJ1-1
V: TRBV7-9
CDR3: CASSVGLWTTEAFF
DNA: TGTGCCAGCAGCGTAGGCCTTTGGACCACTGAAGCTTTCTTT

size: NA
length: 11
D: NA
J: TRBJ1-1
V: TRBV2
CDR3: CASSTSVEAFF
DNA: TGTGCCAGCAGTACCAGCGTAGAAGCTTTCTTT

size: few
length: 17
D: NA
J: TRBJ1-3
V: TRBV25-1
CDR3: CASSGLGTITSGNTIYF
DNA: TGTGCCAGCAGTGGGCTGGGGACAATCACCTCTGGAAACACCATATATTTT

size: few
length: 16
D: NA
J: TRBJ2-1
V: TRBV5-4
CDR3: CASSHTSATGYNEQFF
DNA: TGTGCCAGCAGCCACACTAGTGCCACGGGCTACAATGAGCAGTTCTTC

size: NA
length: 18
D: NA
J: TRBJ1-1
V: TRBV4-1
CDR3: CASSLRESPSVVNTEAFF
DNA: TGCGCCAGCAGCCTTAGAGAGTCTCCATCGGTGGTGAACACTGAAGCTTTCTTT

size: NA
length: 15
D: TRBD2
J: TRBJ2-1
V: TRBV19
CDR3: CASSILPSSGSIKFF
DNA: TGTGCCAGTAGTATCCTCCCAAGTAGCGGGAGTATCAAGTTCTTC

size: NA
length: 14
D: TRBD1
J: TRBJ1-1
V: TRBV6-4
CDR3: CASSPGTGAQWAFF
DNA: TGTGCCAGCAGTCCCGGGACAGGGGCCCAGTGGGCTTTCTTT

size: NA
length: 15
D: NA
J: TRBJ1-1
V: TRBV4-3
CDR3: CASSQDADRSTEAFF
DNA: TGCGCCAGCAGCCAAGATGCAGACAGGAGCACTGAAGCTTTCTTT

size: NA
length: 14
D: NA
J: TRBJ2-1
V: TRBV24-1
CDR3: CATSRAGSYNEQFF
DNA: TGTGCCACCAGTCGGGCGGGGTCCTACAATGAGCAGTTCTTC

size: few
length: 16
D: NA
J: TRBJ2-2
V: TRBV12-3/TRBV12-4
CDR3: CASSLARFRNTGELFF
DNA: TGTGCCAGCAGTTTAGCTCGGTTCCGTAACACCGGGGAGCTGTTTTTT

size: few
length: 13
D: TRBD1
J: TRBJ2-7
V: TRBV29-1
CDR3: CSVYPGQGYEQYF
DNA: TGCAGCGTTTATCCGGGACAGGGTTACGAGCAGTACTTC

size: once
length: 17
D: TRBD1
J: TRBJ1-1
V: TRBV10-3
CDR3: CAISEHNRGSTDTEAFF
DNA: TGTGCCATCAGTGAGCACAACAGGGGGAGTACTGACACTGAAGCTTTCTTT

size: NA
length: 13
D: NA
J: TRBJ2-1
V: TRBV30
CDR3: CAWSVELGAEQFF
DNA: TGTGCCTGGAGTGTAGAATTGGGGGCTGAGCAGTTCTTC